Below, 2 T cell receptor beta chains from the same sample are listed, as sequenced in a study of T cell responses to AZD1222 COVID-19 vaccine. Repertoires were generated with immunoSEQ multiplex PCR, while TCRdb's copy carries only in-frame clones and drops some. The sample holds 130,000 or so clones, approximately 92% seen once. The input for sequencing was peripheral blood, taken on day 0 of AZD1222 vaccination. The origin of the receptors is an adult in good health.

The chain carries TRBV2 and TRBJ1-3; D unclear. The CDR3 runs to 15 residues. V dropped 1 base and J dropped 3 bases, with 10 bases sitting between them. Germline lookup yields CDR1 SNHLY and CDR2 FYNNEI. This chain's CDR3 is CASSEESLYGNTIYF. The CDR3 DNA sequence: TGTGCCAGCAGTGAAGAGAGCCTTTATGGAAACACCATATATTTT. The full variable domain, rest sourced from reference TRBV2 and TRBJ1-3, is EPEVTQTPSHQVTQMGQEVILRCVPISNHLYFYWYRQILGQKVEFLVSFYNNEISEKSEIFDDQFSVERPDGSNFTLKIRSTKLEDSAMYFCASSEESLYGNTIYFGEGSWLTVV.

The CDR3 loop is CASRDRAEKLFF. In nucleotides, the CDR3 is TGTGCCAGCCGGGACAGGGCTGAAAAACTGTTTTTT. V usage is TRBV28 and J usage is TRBJ1-4, with 9 bases aligning to TRBD1. V was pared by 8 bases and J by 7 bases, with 2 bases of the junction left unmatched. CDR1 and CDR2 (germline): MDHEN, SYDVKM. This CDR3 contains 12 residues. Full variable domain (outside the CDR3, taken from reference TRBV28 and TRBJ1-4): DVKVTQSSRYLVKRTGEKVFLECVQDMDHENMFWYRQDPGLGLRLIYFSYDVKMKEKGDIPEGYSVSREKKERFSLILESASTNQTSMYLCASRDRAEKLFFGSGTQLSVL.